The TCR beta chain described here comes from a study of PD-1 blockade in mismatch repair-deficient tumors. Across the whole study: Patients had some twelve mismatch repair-deficient cancer types, all previously treated and progressing.

In germline, CDR1 is MNHEY, CDR2 SVGAGI. This CDR3 comprises 12 residues. Trimming shortened V by 6 bases and J by 5 bases, and 8 bases separated the two germline ends. The TCR-sequenced patients were a few responders to pembrolizumab. Generated by immunoSEQ multiplex PCR, the TCRdb table keeps only in-frame clones and is missing some. The sample includes about 68,000 clones, more than 75% of them seen just once. The J gene is TRBJ2-1, the V gene TRBV6-5; D is unresolved. This clonotype originated in an adult with mismatch repair-deficient cancer. The sample here was peripheral blood, taken 2 weeks after starting pembrolizumab. The CDR3 reads CASRGINNEQFF. CDR3 in DNA: TGTGCCAGCAGGGGAATTAACAATGAGCAGTTCTTC.